This TCR beta chain was obtained from a study of shared clonotypes between healthy human individuals. Turning to the study itself: There were three CD4 naive, three CD4 memory, two CD8 naive and one CD8 memory plates per donor.

Produced via immunoSEQ multiplex PCR; TCRdb's table is partial and in-frame only. The sample holds about 2.5 million clones, 92% seen once. This CDR3 is 14 amino acids long. The trim removed 2 bases at V and 2 bases at J, leaving 3 bases unmatched. Per germline, CDR1 SGHVS and CDR2 FQNEAQ. The study drew all its donors from Caucasian adults living in Nashville, Tennessee. The study separated CD4+ cells into CD45RA+ naive and CD45RA-negative memory subsets. The sequenced material came from naive CD4+ T cells from PBMCs. The subset denotes: CD45RA+ positively selected. This sequence originates from a young man in good health. Some clones in this sample may be carry-over from other donors' samples. This chain uses TRBV7-8 with TRBJ2-7; 7 nucleotides match TRBD1. The CDR3 here is CASSLRDSTYEQYF. Written as DNA, the CDR3 is TGTGCCAGCAGCTTAAGGGACAGTACCTACGAGCAGTACTTC.